These 21 T cell receptor beta chains came from one sample sequenced in a study of OX40 agonist ivuxolimab in advanced cancers. Clones were read by immunoSEQ multiplex PCR, and TCRdb kept only the in-frame ones, dropping some. Here the sample spans approximately 74,000 clones, around 87% being singletons. The material sequenced was CD4+ or CD8+ T cells sorted from blood, taken in a trial of the OX40 agonist ivuxolimab. The receptors shown here come from an adult with an advanced solid tumor such as melanoma, head and neck, liver or kidney cancer.

The sample holds one count of this clone. This sequence joins TRBV28 and TRBJ2-2, with a tentative D call TRBD1 (6 bases). Trimming left V 7 bases short and J 5 bases short, with 8 bases between. The CDR3 extends over 12 amino acids. Germline assignment: CDR1 MDHEN and CDR2 SYDVKM. The CDR3 bases are TGTGCCAGCACTCAGGGGACCGGGGAGCTGTTTTTT. Its protein is CASTQGTGELFF.

The V gene is TRBV28, the J gene TRBJ2-2, with D possibly being TRBD1 (6 bases). Trimming removed 2 bases from V and 3 bases from J, with 10 bases in between. Germline V gene sequence: CDR1 MDHEN, CDR2 SYDVKM. CDR3 length: 15 residues. CDR3 DNA: TGTGCCAGCAGTTTAGGGGGCCGGGACACCGGGGAGCTGTTTTTT. Its protein is CASSLGGRDTGELFF. Looking up the rest from reference TRBV28 and TRBJ2-2 gives the full variable domain: DVKVTQSSRYLVKRTGEKVFLECVQDMDHENMFWYRQDPGLGLRLIYFSYDVKMKEKGDIPEGYSVSREKKERFSLILESASTNQTSMYLCASSLGGRDTGELFFGEGSRLTVL.

The rearrangement uses TRBV27 and TRBJ2-7; 10 nucleotides match TRBD2. Germline V gene data show CDR1 as MNHEY and CDR2 as SMNVEV (reference sequence). The CDR3 length is 15 residues. With V trimmed by 4 bases and J by 0 bases, 3 bases remained unmatched. The CDR3, as DNA: TGTGCCAGCAGTTATAGCGGGAGGACCTCCTACGAGCAGTACTTC. Its protein is CASSYSGRTSYEQYF.

The genes are TRBV12-5 and TRBJ1-5; D unresolved. From germline, CDR1 is LGHNT and CDR2 FRNRAP. The CDR3 is 12 amino acids. The V and J ends lost 1 base and 4 bases respectively, with 2 bases between them. The DNA for the CDR3 is TGTGCTAGTGGTTTGGGAAATCAGCCCCAGCATTTT. Translation: CASGLGNQPQHF.

The chain has TRBV7-2 and TRBJ2-7; TRBD1 aligns across 9 bases. The J segment lost 5 bases and the V segment lost 5 bases, leaving 10 bases of the junction unmatched. CDR1 and CDR2 from the germline V gene are SGHTA and FQGNSA. The CDR3 is 15 amino acids. CDR3 amino acids: CASSPTRDRVHEQYF. The CDR3 nucleotides read TGTGCCAGCAGCCCCACGAGGGACAGGGTACACGAGCAGTACTTC.

The chain carries TRBV14 and TRBJ2-1; 12 bases are shared with TRBD2. The CDR3 extends over 17 amino acids. J gave up 6 bases and V 4 bases, and 10 bases lay outside the gene matches. Germline values: CDR1 SGHDN, CDR2 FVKESK. CDR3 sequence reads: CASSPARLAGASNEQFF. DNA of the CDR3: TGTGCCAGCAGCCCGGCAAGACTAGCGGGAGCCAGCAATGAGCAGTTCTTC.

The gene calls are TRBV6-6 and TRBJ1-2; the D gene is possibly TRBD1 (6 bases). V was cut by 2 bases and J by 12 bases, with 19 bases left in between. The germline CDR1 and CDR2 sequences are MNHNY and SVGAGI (reference sequence). This CDR3 is 14 amino acids long. The CDR3 is CASSYRHRDWGHTF. DNA for the CDR3: TGTGCCAGCAGTTACAGACACAGGGACTGGGGCCACACCTTC.

This rearrangement joins TRBV18 to TRBJ2-5; unclear D gene. V lost 3 bases and J 4 bases, leaving 9 bases between the germline ends. Germline CDR1 is KGHSH and CDR2 is LQKENI. The CDR3 has 13 residues. The CDR3: CASSPLNLETQYF. DNA of the CDR3: TGTGCCAGCTCACCCCTAAACCTAGAGACCCAGTACTTC.

The chain joins TRBV27 to TRBJ2-5; D perhaps matches TRBD1 (6 bases). The J call may be mistaken, given a closer DNA end match to TRBJ2-7. The CDR3 runs to 13 residues. Germline V gene lookup returns CDR1 MNHEY and CDR2 SMNVEV (reference sequence). The CDR3 here is CASSRQESYEQYF. The CDR3 nucleotides are TGTGCCAGCAGTAGACAGGAGTCCTACGAGCAGTACTTC.

J is TRBJ2-6 and V is TRBV6-1; D remains ambiguous. The germline gives CDR1 MNHNS, CDR2 SASEGT. Trimming shortened V by 4 bases and J by 0 bases, and 10 bases separated the two germline ends. This CDR3 spans 16 amino acids. The CDR3 DNA reads as TGTGCCAGCAGTGCGCTCTCGGCCTCTGGGGCCAACGTCCTGACTTTC. This gives the protein CASSALSASGANVLTF.

The chain couples TRBV4-3 to TRBJ2-3; no reliable D call. V was pared by 2 bases and J by 1 base, with 7 bases between. The CDR3 totals 14 residues. The germline gives CDR1 LGHNA, CDR2 YSLEER. The CDR3 coding sequence is TGCGCCAGCAGCCAATTCACCGGCACAGATACGCAGTATTTT. Residues: CASSQFTGTDTQYF.

The chain is built from TRBV7-9 and TRBJ1-1, with 7 bases lining up with TRBD1. With 3 bases clipped from V and 0 bases from J, the junction kept 4 bases outside the gene matches. CDR3 length: 15 amino acids. Germline V CDR1 and CDR2: SEHNR, FQNEAQ (reference sequence). The CDR3 sequence: CASSFTDRVNTEAFF. Here the CDR3 DNA reads TGTGCCAGCAGCTTTACCGACAGGGTGAACACTGAAGCTTTCTTT.

CDR3 amino acids: CASSLVGGNTEAFF. CDR3 DNA sequence: TGTGCCAGCAGCTTAGTAGGGGGGAACACTGAAGCTTTCTTT. This chain uses TRBV7-2 with TRBJ1-1, with D possibly matching TRBD1 (6 bases). Germline assignment: CDR1 SGHTA and CDR2 FQGNSA. The CDR3 runs to 14 residues. V dropped 1 base and J dropped 1 base, with 7 bases sitting between them.

This clone was observed a single time. The chain uses TRBV13 and TRBJ2-7; the D call may be TRBD1 or TRBD2 (5 bases each). The V gene's germline CDR1 is PRHDT and CDR2 FYEKMQ (reference sequence). V dropped 6 bases and J dropped 4 bases, with 25 bases sitting between them. The CDR3 length is 17 residues. The CDR3 reads CASRIGTRRAKDYEQYF. As DNA, the CDR3 is TGTGCCAGCAGAATAGGGACCAGACGGGCGAAGGATTACGAGCAGTACTTC.

The V call is TRBV7-3, the J call TRBJ1-2; a weak D match, TRBD1 (5 bases). CDR3 length equals 14 residues. Trimming cost V 2 bases and J 4 bases, with 11 bases left between them. CDR1 is SGHTA and CDR2 is FQGTGA in the germline V gene. CDR3 DNA: TGTGCCAGCAGCTTAGGATCAGGGTCCTATGGCTACACCTTC. Its protein product is CASSLGSGSYGYTF.

This chain uses TRBV11-3 with TRBJ1-2, with a weak D call TRBD1 (6 bases). Trimming took 5 bases from V and 4 from J, leaving 11 bases between them. Germline V gene sequence: CDR1 SGHNT, CDR2 YENEEA. The CDR3 runs to 13 residues. The CDR3 region has the DNA TGTGCCAGCAGCCCACAGGGTAGCTATGGCTACACCTTC. It yields the protein CASSPQGSYGYTF.

This chain links TRBV5-6 with TRBJ2-6; no definite D call. CDR1 is SGHDT and CDR2 is YYEEEE in the germline V gene. CDR3 size: 16 residues. Trimming left V 2 bases short and J 0 bases short, with 9 bases between. CDR3 bases: TGTGCCAGCAGCTTCCCGGAAAACTCTGGGGCCAACGTCCTGACTTTC. Encoded protein: CASSFPENSGANVLTF.

This rearrangement joins TRBV11-3 to TRBJ1-2, with D tentatively TRBD1 (6 bases). The germline CDR1 and CDR2 sequences are SGHNT and YENEEA. The CDR3 has 14 residues. V dropped 5 bases and J dropped 3 bases, with 13 bases sitting between them. CDR3 DNA sequence: TGTGCCAGCAGCCGCACAGGGATAGACTATGGCTACACCTTC. It yields the protein CASSRTGIDYGYTF.

This sequence joins TRBV6-5 and TRBJ2-4; TRBD2 is a possible D gene (6 bases). The V and J ends lost 5 bases and 0 bases respectively, with 11 bases between them. This CDR3 is 15 amino acids long. From germline, CDR1 is MNHEY and CDR2 SVGAGI. The CDR3 loop reads CASSAGGLAKNIQYF. CDR3 coding DNA: TGTGCCAGCAGTGCTGGGGGACTAGCCAAAAACATTCAGTACTTC.

This clone was observed a single time. This sequence joins TRBV9 and TRBJ2-6, with 11 nucleotides matching TRBD2. Germline V gives CDR1 SGDLS, CDR2 YYNGEE. The CDR3 covers 17 residues. V was pared by 3 bases and J by 3 bases, with 5 bases of the junction left unmatched. The CDR3 region has the DNA TGTGCCAGCAGCGGACTGACTAGCGGGATTGGGGCCAACGTCCTGACTTTC. Its translation is CASSGLTSGIGANVLTF.

This chain connects TRBV18 to TRBJ2-7, with TRBD1 as a possible D gene (6 bases). CDR1 and CDR2 (germline): KGHSH, LQKENI. Trimming removed 4 bases from V and 5 bases from J, with 12 bases in between. The length of the CDR3 is 13 residues. This CDR3 is CASSLQGFDEQYF. As DNA, the CDR3 is TGTGCCAGCTCACTACAGGGTTTCGACGAGCAGTACTTC.